This entry describes one T cell receptor beta chain. Germline V gene sequence: CDR1 SGHRS, CDR2 YFSETQ. Trimming took 4 bases from V and 4 from J; bases not matched to a gene: 13. CDR3 length: 16 amino acids. The entry originates in a study of blood T cell repertoires in COVID-19. The data were produced by immunoSEQ multiplex PCR, yet TCRdb's version contains in-frame clones alone and is incomplete. Seen here are approximately 300,000 clones, 85% to 90% observed once, and the top ten hold over 9.5%. Sequences were obtained from PBMCs or T cells enriched from blood (not recorded which). The clonotype originates from a woman aged 18-29 years who had recovered from COVID-19. This chain uses TRBV5-1 with TRBJ2-5; 7 bases map to TRBD2. CDR3 protein: CASSPGVSGGRETQYF. As DNA, the CDR3 is TGCGCCAGCAGCCCTGGGGTTTCGGGGGGACGAGAGACCCAGTACTTC.